The present T cell receptor (beta chain) was sequenced within a study of human T cells and chemical hapten exposure. Study details: Epicutaneous patch tests delivered 0.01% DPC to the upper back, with evaluation at 6 days. Small differences in pooled library volume mainly drove the variation in TCR yields per sample.

Study-level findings and limits: Significantly more large CDR3 similarity clusters were formed by expanded TCRs than by controls.

The library put unique molecular identifiers onto individual cDNA molecules. TCRdb analysed the RACE reads with MiXCR anew, one entry per CDR3 protein. Of more than 150,000 distinct CDR3 sequences in the sample, about 14% were seen once. V dropped 4 bases and J dropped 3 bases, with 20 bases sitting between them. CDR3 length equals 17 residues. Germline V gene data show CDR1 as SGHRS and CDR2 as YFSETQ. Notes on this clonotype: Its antigen is not known.

Time point reported: patch test 1, 2 weeks after DPC sensitization. Treatment here: therapeutic diphenylcyclopropenone sensitization with weekly scalp DPC. The clonotype comes from a woman in her thirties with alopecia areata. Some clones in this sample may be carry-over from other donors' samples. The specimen was whole blood, collected in connection with sensitization to the hapten diphenylcyclopropenone (DPC). J is TRBJ2-1 and V is TRBV5-1; TRBD1 might be the D (7 bases). CDR3 sequence (DNA): TGCGCCAGCAGCGGAGGGACAGCACCTAGTCTCTACAATGAGCAGTTCTTC. Translating it yields CASSGGTAPSLYNEQFF.